These 29 T cell receptor beta chains were sequenced from one sample in a study of blood T cell repertoires in COVID-19. Assay: immunoSEQ multiplex PCR; the TCRdb copy retains only in-frame clones and omits some. The sample holds approximately 23,000 clones, around 90% seen once. Sequenced material: peripheral blood. These receptors were taken from a man aged 65 to 79 with acute or convalescent COVID-19.

This rearrangement joins TRBV28 to TRBJ1-2; 8 nucleotides match TRBD1. The CDR3 covers 14 residues. Germline V gene data show CDR1 as MDHEN and CDR2 as SYDVKM. Trimming removed 7 bases from V and 4 bases from J; junction bases left unmatched: 8. CDR3 DNA: TGTGCCAGCAAACCAGGACAGGGTTCCTATGGCTACACCTTC. Residues: CASKPGQGSYGYTF.

The rearrangement uses TRBV19 and TRBJ2-1; 10 bases are shared with TRBD2. Germline assignment: CDR1 LNHDA and CDR2 SQIVND (reference sequence). The length of the CDR3 is 14 residues. V was clipped by 3 bases and J by 7 bases; unmatched bases: 3. The CDR3 is CASSILAGENEQFF. DNA for the CDR3: TGTGCCAGTAGTATTCTAGCGGGGGAGAATGAGCAGTTCTTC.

CDR3 sequence reads: CASPPQTGGFNIQYF. The CDR3 nucleotides are TGTGCCAGCCCTCCCCAGACAGGGGGATTTAACATTCAGTACTTC. The genes are TRBV6-5 and TRBJ2-4; TRBD1 agrees at 9 bases. The germline V gene has CDR1 MNHEY and CDR2 SVGAGI. V trimming: 8 bases; J trimming: 7 bases; junction bases outside the gene matches: 12. The CDR3 has 15 amino acids.

This chain uses TRBV4-3 with TRBJ2-4; TRBD2 matches at 7 bases. Looked up from germline, CDR1 is LGHNA and CDR2 is YSLEER. The CDR3 extends over 16 amino acids. J was trimmed by 0 bases and V by 2 bases; bases with no gene match: 4. CDR3 sequence reads: CASSQTRLAAKNIQYF. The CDR3 coding sequence is TGCGCCAGCAGCCAAACCCGACTAGCAGCCAAAAACATTCAGTACTTC.

The rearrangement uses TRBV19 and TRBJ2-3, with TRBD1 as a possible D gene (6 bases). From germline, CDR1 is LNHDA and CDR2 SQIVND (reference sequence). The CDR3 runs to 14 residues. Between the trimmed V and J ends, which lost 5 bases and 7 bases, there was a span of 16 bases. Here the CDR3 reads CASSSWDNSNTQYF. The CDR3 nucleotides read TGTGCCAGTAGTTCGTGGGACAATTCGAATACGCAGTATTTT.

This chain joins TRBV24-1 and TRBJ2-3; TRBD1 matches at 8 bases. J lost 7 bases, V lost 2 bases, and 7 bases had no gene match. There are 15 residues in the CDR3. The germline V gene encodes CDR1 KGHDR and CDR2 SFDVKD. The CDR3 coding sequence is TGTGCCACCAGTGATTCGCCCGACAGGGGCAATACGCAGTATTTT. It yields the protein CATSDSPDRGNTQYF.

This clone was detected once. The V call is TRBV28, the J call TRBJ2-7; 7 nucleotides align to TRBD1. CDR1 is MDHEN, CDR2 SYDVKM, per germline. V shed 3 bases and J 6 bases; nucleotides not matched to a gene: 5. CDR3 length: 13 amino acids. CDR3 coding DNA: TGTGCCAGCAGTTTGCCAGGGGGTCTCGAGCAGTACTTC. The encoded protein is CASSLPGGLEQYF.

The chain is built from TRBV5-4 and TRBJ1-6; 8 bases align to TRBD1. Germline loops: CDR1 SGHNT, CDR2 YYREEE (reference sequence). The length of the CDR3 is 15 residues. J was trimmed by 9 bases and V by 0 bases; bases with no gene match: 5. The CDR3 DNA reads TGTGCCAGCAGCTTGGATCACAGGGGGAGTTCACCCCTCCACTTT. Translating gives CASSLDHRGSSPLHF.

The chain combines TRBV11-2 with TRBJ2-1; TRBD2 aligns across 8 bases. Germline trimming cut 5 bases from V and 7 bases from J; bases unmatched to any gene: 1. CDR1 and CDR2 (germline): SGHAT, FQNNGV. This CDR3 comprises 12 residues. CDR3 sequence (DNA): TGTGCCAGCAGCGCTAGCGGGAATGAGCAGTTCTTC. Encoded protein: CASSASGNEQFF.

This chain links TRBV6-5 with TRBJ2-7; D is perhaps TRBD2 (5 bases). CDR1 and CDR2 (germline): MNHEY, SVGAGI. The CDR3 is made up of 15 amino acids. Deletions cut 5 bases from V and 4 bases from J, with 18 bases between. CDR3 residues: CASSTKMGSLYEQYF. The CDR3 nucleotides read TGTGCCAGCAGTACTAAGATGGGGAGCTTGTACGAGCAGTACTTC.

This sequence joins TRBV27 and TRBJ2-7; D may be TRBD2 (7 bases). The ends were cut back, 3 bases at V and 4 bases at J, with 16 bases in the middle. The CDR3 has 15 amino acids. Germline CDR1 MNHEY, CDR2 SMNVEV (reference sequence). In DNA, the CDR3 is TGTGCCAGCAGTTTGGAACAGGGAGGGCTGTACGAGCAGTACTTC. Encoded protein: CASSLEQGGLYEQYF.

The CDR3 nucleotides are TGTGCCACCAGCAGGGGGGACAGTTCCTACGAGCAGTACTTC. This gives the protein CATSRGDSSYEQYF. The chain combines TRBV15 with TRBJ2-7, with 7 bases fitting TRBD1. The CDR3 is 14 amino acids. CDR1 LNHNV and CDR2 YYDKDF come from the germline V gene (reference sequence). V shed 3 bases and J 1 base; nucleotides not matched to a gene: 3.

The V gene is TRBV4-3, the J gene TRBJ2-1; 11 nucleotides line up with TRBD1. Germline values: CDR1 LGHNA, CDR2 YSLEER. The length of the CDR3 is 13 residues. Losses at the gene ends were 4 bases for V and 9 bases for J; bases not matched to a gene: 2. CDR3 region: CASSRDRGIEQFF. The DNA for the CDR3 is TGCGCCAGCAGCCGGGACAGGGGGATTGAGCAGTTCTTC.

The chain links TRBV4-1 to TRBJ1-2, with 9 nucleotides matching TRBD1. Germline CDR1 MGHRA, CDR2 YSYEKL. CDR3 length: 16 residues. Germline trimming cut 3 bases from V and 8 bases from J; bases unmatched to any gene: 13. The CDR3 coding sequence is TGCGCCAGCAGCCAGGGAACACACAGGGGGCAGGGAGGCTACACCTTC. Its protein is CASSQGTHRGQGGYTF.

V usage is TRBV12-3 or TRBV12-4 and J usage is TRBJ1-4, with 7 bases that match TRBD1. The CDR3 loop spans 12 amino acids. After removal of 10 bases from V and 6 bases from J, the junction contained 5 bases not matched to a gene. Here the CDR3 DNA reads TGTGCCATAGGGGGCAACGATGAAAAACTGTTTTTT. Its protein product is CAIGGNDEKLFF.

The rearrangement links TRBV28 to TRBJ2-2; D gene unclear. Germline V CDR1 and CDR2: MDHEN, SYDVKM. This CDR3 is 16 amino acids long. Trimming cost V 0 bases and J 6 bases, with 14 bases left between them. The CDR3 DNA reads TGTGCCAGCAGTTTATGGCATCCCTCAGGCTCCGGGGAGCTGTTTTTT. Protein product: CASSLWHPSGSGELFF.

The V gene is TRBV4-3, the J gene TRBJ2-7, with 10 bases lining up with TRBD2. This CDR3 has 16 amino acids. Trimming at V came to 1 base and at J to 5 bases, leaving 8 bases not matched to a gene. In germline, CDR1 is LGHNA, CDR2 YSLEER. CDR3 sequence (DNA): TGCGCCAGCAGCCAAGGGCCTAGCGGGAGTACCAACGAGCAGTACTTC. Protein: CASSQGPSGSTNEQYF.

V gene TRBV19 combines with J gene TRBJ2-7; possible D gene TRBD2, 5 bases. The V end was cut by 4 bases, the J end by 2 bases, with 15 bases between. Germline loops: CDR1 LNHDA, CDR2 SQIVND (reference sequence). This CDR3 contains 15 residues. The DNA of the CDR3 is TGTGCCAGTAGTAGGAGGCCGAGAGAAACCTACGAGCAGTACTTC. As protein: CASSRRPRETYEQYF.

The chain carries TRBV24-1 and TRBJ1-5; the D gene is possibly TRBD1 (5 bases). Trimming cost V 9 bases and J 4 bases, with 15 bases left between them. Germline V lookup: CDR1 KGHDR, CDR2 SFDVKD. This CDR3 is built from 14 residues. The chain's CDR3 is CATSRRGVNQPQHF. CDR3 DNA sequence: TGTGCCACCTCCAGGAGGGGTGTTAATCAGCCCCAGCATTTT.

This clone was seen just once. The chain is built from TRBV2 and TRBJ1-1; no reliable D call. Germline V gives CDR1 SNHLY, CDR2 FYNNEI. This CDR3 comprises 12 residues. Trimming cost V 6 bases and J 4 bases, with 9 bases left between them. CDR3 DNA: TGTGCCAGCAGCGGTACCCGCACTGAAGCTTTCTTT. It yields the protein CASSGTRTEAFF.

The V and J genes are TRBV19 and TRBJ2-1, with D unclear. The V end was cut by 7 bases, the J end by 4 bases, with 11 bases between. This CDR3 region has 13 residues. CDR1 and CDR2 (germline): LNHDA, SQIVND (reference sequence). DNA for the CDR3: TGTGCCAGTACTCGAGCTGAATACAATGAGCAGTTCTTC. Its protein product is CASTRAEYNEQFF.

This clone was found once. This chain uses TRBV5-1 with TRBJ2-7; TRBD1 agrees at 9 bases. In germline, CDR1 is SGHRS, CDR2 YFSETQ. The CDR3 sequence is 15 residues long. The trim removed 1 base at V and 2 bases at J, leaving 4 bases unmatched. For the CDR3, the DNA is TGCGCCAGCAGCTTGTCGGGACAGGGCCCCTACGAGCAGTACTTC. It translates to CASSLSGQGPYEQYF.

The chain joins TRBV18 to TRBJ2-1, with 7 bases aligning to TRBD1. CDR1 and CDR2 (germline): KGHSH, LQKENI. The CDR3 spans 13 residues. The V and J ends lost 3 bases and 6 bases, in that order; junction bases with no gene match: 2. CDR3 in DNA: TGTGCCAGCTCACCGGGACAGTTCAATGAGCAGTTCTTC. Translation: CASSPGQFNEQFF.

The V and J genes are TRBV6-5 and TRBJ2-7, with 8 bases fitting TRBD2. CDR1 and CDR2 from the germline V gene are MNHEY and SVGAGI. J gave up 2 bases and V 3 bases, and 3 bases lay outside the gene matches. The CDR3 contains 14 residues. The CDR3 DNA is TGTGCCAGCAGTTATGAGCGGGGGCCCTACGAGCAGTACTTC. Protein sequence: CASSYERGPYEQYF.

This clone was seen once. The chain is built from TRBV7-2 and TRBJ2-5, with D perhaps TRBD2 (5 bases). V gave up 3 bases and J gave up 1 base, with 9 bases separating them. CDR3 length: 14 residues. Germline lookup yields CDR1 SGHTA and CDR2 FQGNSA. Written as DNA, the CDR3 is TGTGCCAGCAGCTTTTCGGGGTCCCAAGAGACCCAGTACTTC. It translates to CASSFSGSQETQYF.

The chain carries TRBV10-3 and TRBJ2-3; D is possibly TRBD2 (5 bases). CDR3 length: 12 residues. The germline V and J ends were trimmed by 5 bases and 7 bases, with 10 bases remaining between them. In germline, CDR1 is ENHRY, CDR2 SYGVKD. The CDR3 region is CAISSDGNTQYF. The CDR3 DNA is TGTGCCATCAGTTCGGACGGGAATACGCAGTATTTT.

This chain uses TRBV30 with TRBJ2-3; 13 positions agree with TRBD2. V shed 4 bases, J shed 7 bases, and the junction held 5 bases outside the gene matches. CDR1 is GTSNPN and CDR2 is SVGIG in the germline V gene (reference sequence). This CDR3 is 14 amino acids long. CDR3 amino acids: CAWTTSGGSNTQYF. The CDR3, as DNA: TGTGCCTGGACGACTAGCGGGGGGTCTAATACGCAGTATTTT.

The chain has TRBV5-1 and TRBJ2-3; 10 positions agree with TRBD2. The CDR3 contains 16 residues. From germline, CDR1 is SGHRS and CDR2 YFSETQ. Losses at the gene ends were 4 bases for V and 2 bases for J; bases not matched to a gene: 7. The DNA for the CDR3 is TGCGCCAGCAGCGAGACCCTAGCGGGGGCCACAGATACGCAGTATTTT. Protein sequence: CASSETLAGATDTQYF.

The chain links TRBV7-9 to TRBJ1-1; maybe TRBD1 (6 bases). Germline CDR1 SEHNR, CDR2 FQNEAQ (reference sequence). Deletions cut 5 bases from V and 1 base from J, with 8 bases between. The CDR3 length is 13 residues. CDR3 protein: CASSPGQNTEAFF. CDR3 DNA sequence: TGTGCCAGCAGCCCGGGACAGAACACTGAAGCTTTCTTT.